A single TCR beta chain is shown here with its context. Trimming removed 6 bases from V and 4 bases from J; junction bases left unmatched: 8. Germline V gives CDR1 MNHNY, CDR2 SVGAGI (reference sequence). CDR3 length: 15 amino acids. The sample originates from a study of blood T cell repertoires in COVID-19. Study summary: Specimens from acute and convalescent COVID-19 originated in the United States, Italy and Spain.

How the authors handled the data: From reference gene primer amplification, estimates of nucleated cell counts were derived. Clones were sequenced by immunoSEQ multiplex PCR, and TCRdb holds only the in-frame ones, with some missing. That table is the source of V, J and clone size, and D and trimming were worked out from the DNA. The sample yields hundreds of thousands of clones, around nine tenths seen once. The specimen sequenced was peripheral blood. V usage is TRBV6-6 and J usage is TRBJ1-4, with 7 bases that match TRBD1. The receptor was isolated from a woman in her seventies with COVID-19, enrolled during active disease. Here the CDR3 reads CASRPTGAINEKLFF. The CDR3 DNA is TGTGCCAGCAGACCAACAGGGGCCATTAATGAAAAACTGTTTTTT.